This TCR beta chain was found in a study of cytomegalovirus exposure and HLA in healthy donors. Across the whole study: Out of 150 million to 200 million T cells, an earlier analysis found fewer than 140 million unique TCR beta sequences in total. General study findings and limits: Within the data, a cluster of highly shared sequence variants was likely a sequencing artifact.

The germline CDR1 and CDR2 sequences are SQVTM and ANQGSEA. Between the trimmed V and J ends, which lost 6 bases and 5 bases, there was a span of 17 bases. The CDR3 length is 13 residues. On this clone itself: Its target is not known.

Primers: 60 Vbeta forward and 13 Jbeta reverse. TCRdb's table, derived via immunoSEQ multiplex PCR, lists solely in-frame clones and lacks some. This sample has tens of thousands of clones, with 90% to 95% found just once. This sequence joins TRBV29-1 and TRBJ2-7, with D possibly matching TRBD1 (6 bases). Sample: PBMCs. This sequence was found in a woman under 30 in good health and CMV-seronegative. The CDR3 region has the DNA TGCAGCGTAGACGGACAGTCCCTCCACGAGCAGTACTTC. This codes for CSVDGQSLHEQYF.